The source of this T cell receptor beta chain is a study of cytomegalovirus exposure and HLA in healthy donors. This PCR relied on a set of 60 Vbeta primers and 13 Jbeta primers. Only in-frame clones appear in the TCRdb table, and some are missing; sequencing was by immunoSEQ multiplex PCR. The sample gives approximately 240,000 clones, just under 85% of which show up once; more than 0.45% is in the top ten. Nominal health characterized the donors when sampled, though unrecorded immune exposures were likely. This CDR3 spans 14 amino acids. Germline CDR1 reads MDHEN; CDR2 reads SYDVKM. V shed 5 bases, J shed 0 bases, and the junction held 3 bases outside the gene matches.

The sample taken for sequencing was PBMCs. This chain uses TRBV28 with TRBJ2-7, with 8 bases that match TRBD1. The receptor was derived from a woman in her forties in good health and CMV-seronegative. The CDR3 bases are TGTGCCAGCAGTCCAGGGGGCATCTCCTACGAGCAGTACTTC. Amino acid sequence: CASSPGGISYEQYF.